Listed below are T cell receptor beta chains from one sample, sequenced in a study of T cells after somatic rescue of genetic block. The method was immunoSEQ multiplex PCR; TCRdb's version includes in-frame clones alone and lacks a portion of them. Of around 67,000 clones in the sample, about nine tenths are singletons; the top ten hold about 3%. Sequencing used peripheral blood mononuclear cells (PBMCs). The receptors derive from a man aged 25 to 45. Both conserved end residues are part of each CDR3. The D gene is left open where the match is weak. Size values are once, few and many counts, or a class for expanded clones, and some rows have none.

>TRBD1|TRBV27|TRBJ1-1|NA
CASSFEGQGMNTEAFF
TGTGCCAGCAGTTTTGAGGGACAGGGCATGAACACTGAAGCTTTCTTT
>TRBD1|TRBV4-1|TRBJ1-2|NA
CASSGTGGLGYGYTF
TGCGCCAGCAGCGGAACAGGGGGTCTTGGCTATGGCTACACCTTC
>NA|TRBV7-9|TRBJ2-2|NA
CASSKGLNTGELFF
TGTGCCAGCAGCAAAGGATTGAACACCGGGGAGCTGTTTTTT
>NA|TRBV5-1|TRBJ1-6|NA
CASSLSLAPYNSPLHF
TGCGCCAGCAGCCTGAGTTTAGCCCCGTATAATTCACCCCTCCACTTT
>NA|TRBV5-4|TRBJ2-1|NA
CASSSPGLRNEQFF
TGTGCCAGCAGCTCGCCGGGACTCCGAAATGAGCAGTTCTTC
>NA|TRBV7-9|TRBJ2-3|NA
CASSLALPGARDTQYF
TGTGCCAGCAGCTTAGCCTTGCCAGGGGCGAGAGATACGCAGTATTTT
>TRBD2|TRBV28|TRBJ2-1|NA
CASSPLLASGPYNEQFF
TGTGCCAGCAGTCCTCTACTAGCGTCAGGTCCATACAATGAGCAGTTCTTC
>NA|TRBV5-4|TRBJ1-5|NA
CASSLGQGSQPQHF
TGTGCCAGCAGCCTGGGTCAGGGGAGCCAGCCCCAGCATTTT
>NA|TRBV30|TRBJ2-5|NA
CAWTSGIFQTQYF
TGTGCCTGGACATCTGGGATCTTCCAGACCCAGTACTTC
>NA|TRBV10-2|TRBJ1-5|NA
CASSVLAGSNQPQHF
TGCGCCAGCAGTGTGTTGGCAGGGAGCAATCAGCCCCAGCATTTT
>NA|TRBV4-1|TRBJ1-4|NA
CASSPRGRGGEKLFF
TGCGCCAGCAGCCCCAGAGGCAGGGGTGGTGAAAAACTGTTTTTT
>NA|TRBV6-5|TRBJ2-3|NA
CASSSLGTQYF
TGTGCCAGCAGTTCCTTAGGGACGCAGTATTTT
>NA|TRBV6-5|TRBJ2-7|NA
CASRALGEQYF
TGTGCCAGCAGAGCCTTGGGGGAGCAGTACTTC
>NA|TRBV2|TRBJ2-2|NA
CASSEMRGTGELFF
TGTGCCAGCAGTGAAATGCGCGGCACCGGGGAGCTGTTTTTT
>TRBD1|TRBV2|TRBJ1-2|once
CASRGGQGANYGYTF
TGTGCCAGCAGGGGGGGACAGGGCGCTAACTATGGCTACACCTTC
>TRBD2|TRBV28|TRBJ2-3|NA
CASSFFAGVPDTQYF
TGTGCCAGCAGTTTTTTCGCGGGAGTCCCGGATACGCAGTATTTT
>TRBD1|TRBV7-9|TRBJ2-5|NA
CASSLGDRGFLSETQYF
TGTGCCAGCAGCTTAGGGGACAGGGGGTTCCTTTCCGAGACCCAGTACTTC
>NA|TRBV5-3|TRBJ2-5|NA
CARSLFFQETQYF
TGTGCCAGAAGCTTGTTCTTCCAAGAGACCCAGTACTTC
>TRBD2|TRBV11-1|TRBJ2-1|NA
CASSGGDYNNEQFF
TGTGCCAGCAGCGGAGGGGACTACAACAATGAGCAGTTCTTC
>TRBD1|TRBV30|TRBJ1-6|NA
CAWSSPHRGAGSPLHF
TGTGCCTGGAGTTCTCCGCACAGGGGTGCAGGCTCACCCCTCCACTTT